The 28 T cell receptor beta chains given below trace back to one sample, sequenced in a study of T cell responses to AZD1222 COVID-19 vaccine. Using immunoSEQ multiplex PCR, the repertoire was profiled, and TCRdb retains in-frame clones only, with some absent. The sample comprises around 180,000 clones, 85% to 90% of which are singletons, and 6.1% rests with the top ten. Sequencing used peripheral blood, obtained on day 0 of AZD1222 vaccination. The receptor source for this set is an adult in good health.

This clone was counted once. CDR3 sequence (DNA): TGTGCCTGGAGTGGATCGATCCTATACGAGCAGTACTTC. It is translated as CAWSGSILYEQYF. The chain employs TRBV30 and TRBJ2-7; D remains unclear. Germline V lookup: CDR1 GTSNPN, CDR2 SVGIG (reference sequence). V lost 1 base and J 4 bases, leaving 11 bases between the germline ends. This CDR3 comprises 13 residues. Drawing the rest from reference TRBV30 and TRBJ2-7, the complete variable domain is SQTIHQWPATLVQPVGSPLSLECTVEGTSNPNLYWYRQAAGRGLQLLFYSVGIGQISSEVPQNLSASRPQDRQFILSSKKLLLSDSGFYLCAWSGSILYEQYFGPGTRLTVT.

The V and J genes are TRBV11-1 and TRBJ2-1; 8 bases map to TRBD2. With V trimmed by 6 bases and J by 5 bases, 12 bases remained unmatched. The CDR3 covers 16 residues. Germline-derived CDR1 and CDR2 are SGHAT and FQDESV (reference sequence). The CDR3 coding sequence is TGTGCCAGCAGGGACCTACTAGCGGAGACTGACAATGAGCAGTTCTTC. The encoded protein is CASRDLLAETDNEQFF.

This chain joins TRBV12-5 and TRBJ2-2; either TRBD1 or TRBD2 may supply D (5 bases each). CDR3 size: 16 residues. V was clipped by 0 bases and J by 3 bases, with 11 bases between them. Germline CDR1 LGHNT, CDR2 FRNRAP. The CDR3, as DNA: TGTGCTAGTGGTTTGGTATTAGGGACGGACACCGGGGAGCTGTTTTTT. It yields the protein CASGLVLGTDTGELFF.

V usage is TRBV6-5 and J usage is TRBJ1-4; no definite D call. V was shortened by 0 bases and J by 8 bases, with 16 bases between the two germline ends. Per germline, CDR1 MNHEY and CDR2 SVGAGI. This CDR3 has 16 residues. The CDR3 spells CASSYSKGALGEKLFF. CDR3 nucleotide sequence: TGTGCCAGCAGTTACTCGAAGGGCGCTCTGGGGGAAAAACTGTTTTTT.

This chain joins TRBV29-1 and TRBJ2-1, with 7 bases aligning to TRBD1. The CDR3 is 16 residues long. V lost 4 bases and J lost 0; bases outside the gene matches: 9. The germline V gene encodes CDR1 SQVTM and CDR2 ANQGSEA. CDR3 sequence reads: CSVAQRQGSSYNEQFF. CDR3 nucleotide sequence: TGCAGCGTTGCCCAACGACAGGGAAGCTCCTACAATGAGCAGTTCTTC.

This chain connects TRBV4-3 to TRBJ1-2; D not certain. This CDR3 has 15 amino acids. Germline CDR1 reads LGHNA; CDR2 reads YSLEER. Trimming took 0 bases from V and 8 from J, leaving 16 bases between them. The CDR3 DNA is TGCGCCAGCAGCCAAGAACGGCGGGCCCCCCCCGGCTACACCTTC. This sequence encodes CASSQERRAPPGYTF.

This sequence joins TRBV19 and TRBJ1-2; no definite D call. This CDR3 is 15 amino acids long. The V end lost 0 bases, the J end lost 4 bases, and 12 bases lay between the germline ends. CDR1 LNHDA and CDR2 SQIVND come from the germline V gene (reference sequence). CDR3 in DNA: TGTGCCAGTAGTATAGAATGGGCGACCGGCTATGGCTACACCTTC. Translation gives CASSIEWATGYGYTF.

V usage is TRBV27 and J usage is TRBJ1-1; 8 nucleotides agree with TRBD1. V trimming: 6 bases; J trimming: 1 base; junction bases outside the gene matches: 7. The CDR3 totals 15 residues. Germline loops: CDR1 MNHEY, CDR2 SMNVEV (reference sequence). The DNA for the CDR3 is TGTGCCAGCAGACTCACTGGACAGGGGAACACTGAAGCTTTCTTT. It translates to CASRLTGQGNTEAFF.

This clone was detected once. V and J are TRBV10-3 and TRBJ1-2, with TRBD1 matching over 7 bases. The CDR3 consists of 17 residues. Trimming removed 6 bases from V and 4 bases from J; junction bases left unmatched: 17. CDR1 is ENHRY, CDR2 SYGVKD, per germline. In DNA, the CDR3 is TGTGCCATCAGCCCTCAGACAGGGATCTCCGGTGGCTATGGCTACACCTTC. Its protein is CAISPQTGISGGYGYTF.

The gene calls are TRBV9 and TRBJ2-2, with 7 bases that match TRBD2. Germline CDR1 reads SGDLS; CDR2 reads YYNGEE. Trimming took 4 bases from V and 0 from J; bases not matched to a gene: 9. This CDR3 spans 17 amino acids. In DNA form, the CDR3 reads TGTGCCAGCAGCCCACGCCCTAGCGGAACGAACACCGGGGAGCTGTTTTTT. Translated: CASSPRPSGTNTGELFF.

The rearrangement uses TRBV28 and TRBJ1-5, with unresolved D. V lost 3 bases and J lost 6, with 15 bases in between. This CDR3 is 15 amino acids long. Germline V lookup: CDR1 MDHEN, CDR2 SYDVKM. For the CDR3, the DNA is TGTGCCAGCAGTTTGTGGCAGGAAGCCGGTCAGCCCCAGCATTTT. The encoded protein is CASSLWQEAGQPQHF.

The CDR3 DNA reads TGTGCCAGCAGCCAAGGGGGACTAGCGGACTACGAGCAGTACTTC. Protein: CASSQGGLADYEQYF. The chain couples TRBV4-2 to TRBJ2-7, with 11 nucleotides matching TRBD2. Germline values: CDR1 LGHNA, CDR2 YNFKEQ. The CDR3 sequence is 15 residues long. V lost 1 base and J lost 3; bases outside the gene matches: 2.

V usage is TRBV5-5 and J usage is TRBJ2-2; D is unresolved. V lost 2 bases to trimming and J lost 1 base, with 6 bases between them. The CDR3 length is 14 residues. CDR1 is SGHKS, CDR2 YYEKEE, per germline (reference sequence). In DNA, the CDR3 is TGTGCCAGCAGCTTATGGGGGAACACCGGGGAGCTGTTTTTT. Residues: CASSLWGNTGELFF.

The chain is built from TRBV19 and TRBJ1-2; 11 nucleotides agree with TRBD1. CDR1 LNHDA and CDR2 SQIVND come from the germline V gene (reference sequence). V was clipped by 5 bases and J by 1 base; unmatched bases: 6. This CDR3 contains 16 residues. The DNA of the CDR3 is TGTGCCAGTAGTCCCCGGGACAGGGGGTTTAACTATGGCTACACCTTC. Its translation is CASSPRDRGFNYGYTF.

In its sample, this clone was seen a few times. The chain uses TRBV5-4 and TRBJ2-7; 7 nucleotides line up with TRBD1. CDR1 is SGHNT and CDR2 is YYREEE in the germline V gene (reference sequence). This CDR3 has 13 amino acids. V lost 3 bases to trimming and J lost 3 bases; unmatched junction nucleotides: 3. The CDR3 DNA reads TGTGCCAGCAGCTCGGGACAGAACTACGAGCAGTACTTC. Its translation: CASSSGQNYEQYF.

The genes are TRBV19 and TRBJ2-2; maybe TRBD1 (6 bases). CDR1 and CDR2 from the germline V gene are LNHDA and SQIVND (reference sequence). Trimming removed 6 bases at V and 7 bases at J, with 12 bases between. CDR3 length equals 13 residues. CDR3 sequence: CASSLRGYGELFF. In DNA form, the CDR3 reads TGTGCCAGTAGCCTTAGGGGGTACGGGGAGCTGTTTTTT.

The gene calls are TRBV20-1 and TRBJ2-4; D is perhaps TRBD2 (6 bases). The CDR3 spans 14 residues. Germline V gene data show CDR1 as DFQATT and CDR2 as SNEGSKA (reference sequence). Trimming removed 3 bases at V and 0 bases at J, with 9 bases between. The CDR3 here is CSASTGVAKNIQYF. The CDR3, as DNA: TGCAGTGCTAGTACGGGGGTAGCCAAAAACATTCAGTACTTC.

This clone was counted once. The chain is built from TRBV12-5 and TRBJ1-1; no reliable D call. Per germline, CDR1 LGHNT and CDR2 FRNRAP. Trimming shortened V by 4 bases and J by 2 bases, and 11 bases separated the two germline ends. The CDR3 spans 14 residues. CDR3 amino acids: CASGSLERNTEAFF. The CDR3, as DNA: TGTGCTAGTGGTTCCCTGGAGAGAAACACTGAAGCTTTCTTT. The entire variable domain, with the rest obtained from reference TRBV12-5 and TRBJ1-1, is as follows: DARVTQTPRHKVTEMGQEVTMRCQPILGHNTVFWYRQTMMQGLELLAYFRNRAPLDDSGMPKDRFSAEMPDATLATLKIQPSEPRDSAVYFCASGSLERNTEAFFGQGTRLTVV.

A few counts support this clone. The gene calls are TRBV6-2 or TRBV6-3 and TRBJ1-2; 8 bases align to TRBD1. This CDR3 region has 15 residues. Per the germline V gene, CDR1 is MNHEY and CDR2 is SVGEGT. Germline trimming cut 5 bases from V and 0 bases from J; bases unmatched to any gene: 5. The CDR3 DNA reads TGTGCCAGCAGTCGGACAGGGATAACTAACTATGGCTACACCTTC. It yields the protein CASSRTGITNYGYTF.

J is TRBJ2-7 and V is TRBV2; 8 positions match TRBD1. The CDR3 spans 13 residues. The V and J ends lost 8 bases and 0 bases, in that order; junction bases with no gene match: 3. Germline V CDR1 and CDR2: SNHLY, FYNNEI. CDR3 in amino acids: CASGDRSSYEQYF. CDR3 DNA: TGTGCCAGCGGGGACAGGTCCTCCTACGAGCAGTACTTC.

This chain links TRBV30 with TRBJ1-5; 7 bases align to TRBD1. Germline assignment: CDR1 GTSNPN and CDR2 SVGIG (reference sequence). The V and J ends lost 2 bases and 7 bases, in that order; junction bases with no gene match: 8. This CDR3 region has 14 residues. DNA for the CDR3: TGTGCCTGGAGTCGAGACAGGGACTCCCAGCCCCAGCATTTT. Protein product: CAWSRDRDSQPQHF. Looking up the rest from reference TRBV30 and TRBJ1-5 gives the full variable domain: SQTIHQWPATLVQPVGSPLSLECTVEGTSNPNLYWYRQAAGRGLQLLFYSVGIGQISSEVPQNLSASRPQDRQFILSSKKLLLSDSGFYLCAWSRDRDSQPQHFGDGTRLSIL.

The genes are TRBV9 and TRBJ2-3, with TRBD2 identical over 14 bases. Germline V gene sequence: CDR1 SGDLS, CDR2 YYNGEE. V lost 3 bases to trimming and J lost 0 bases; unmatched junction nucleotides: 3. The CDR3 has 17 residues. As DNA, the CDR3 is TGTGCCAGCAGCGCCCGACTAGCGGGGGGGAGCACAGATACGCAGTATTTT. This gives the protein CASSARLAGGSTDTQYF.

The chain is built from TRBV30 and TRBJ2-6, with 10 nucleotides matching TRBD1. CDR1 GTSNPN and CDR2 SVGIG come from the germline V gene (reference sequence). The CDR3 is 15 amino acids. V shed 5 bases, J shed 0 bases, and the junction held 1 base outside the gene matches. The CDR3 protein is CAWGDRGSGANVLTF. DNA for the CDR3: TGTGCCTGGGGGGACAGGGGCTCTGGGGCCAACGTCCTGACTTTC. The full variable domain, completed using reference TRBV30 and TRBJ2-6, is SQTIHQWPATLVQPVGSPLSLECTVEGTSNPNLYWYRQAAGRGLQLLFYSVGIGQISSEVPQNLSASRPQDRQFILSSKKLLLSDSGFYLCAWGDRGSGANVLTFGAGSRLTVL.

The chain has TRBV3-1 (or the pseudogene TRBV3-2) and TRBJ2-7; 8 nucleotides line up with TRBD1. Germline CDR1 LGHDT, CDR2 YNNKEL (reference sequence). V gave up 5 bases and J gave up 0 bases; unmatched junction bases: 6. The CDR3 is made up of 15 amino acids. The CDR3 DNA is TGTGCCAGCAGCAACCGGGACAGGAGCTCCTACGAGCAGTACTTC. It is translated as CASSNRDRSSYEQYF.

The rearrangement joins TRBV28 to TRBJ1-2; no firm D call. Germline lookup yields CDR1 MDHEN and CDR2 SYDVKM. Trimming pared 4 bases from V and 2 bases from J, leaving 14 bases between. This CDR3 has 15 amino acids. CDR3 sequence (DNA): TGTGCCAGCAGTTCACCTCCCAAGGCCAACTATGGCTACACCTTC. As protein: CASSSPPKANYGYTF.

J is TRBJ2-7 and V is TRBV5-1; D is unresolved. V lost 1 base and J 1 base, leaving 6 bases between the germline ends. The CDR3 is 13 residues long. In germline, CDR1 is SGHRS, CDR2 YFSETQ. CDR3 sequence: CASSLMASYEQYF. The CDR3 DNA reads TGCGCCAGCAGCTTGATGGCATCCTACGAGCAGTACTTC.

V gene TRBV11-2 combines with J gene TRBJ2-3, with D possibly matching TRBD1 (6 bases). The CDR3 totals 15 residues. Germline values: CDR1 SGHAT, CDR2 FQNNGV. V lost 5 bases and J 4 bases, leaving 16 bases between the germline ends. The CDR3 region is CASSLRTPGADTQYF. The CDR3 region has the DNA TGTGCCAGCAGCCTAAGGACCCCAGGGGCAGATACGCAGTATTTT. The full variable domain, with the rest looked up from reference TRBV11-2 and TRBJ2-3, is EAGVAQSPRYKIIEKRQSVAFWCNPISGHATLYWYQQILGQGPKLLIQFQNNGVVDDSQLPKDRFSAERLKGVDSTLKIQPAKLEDSAVYLCASSLRTPGADTQYFGPGTRLTVL.

The chain recombines TRBV3-1 (or the pseudogene TRBV3-2) with TRBJ1-3; no firm D call. This CDR3 spans 12 amino acids. Per germline, CDR1 LGHDT and CDR2 YNNKEL (reference sequence). The V end was cut by 2 bases, the J end by 4 bases, with 3 bases between. The CDR3 reads CASSQRGNTIYF. The CDR3 coding sequence is TGTGCCAGCAGCCAACGGGGAAACACCATATATTTT.